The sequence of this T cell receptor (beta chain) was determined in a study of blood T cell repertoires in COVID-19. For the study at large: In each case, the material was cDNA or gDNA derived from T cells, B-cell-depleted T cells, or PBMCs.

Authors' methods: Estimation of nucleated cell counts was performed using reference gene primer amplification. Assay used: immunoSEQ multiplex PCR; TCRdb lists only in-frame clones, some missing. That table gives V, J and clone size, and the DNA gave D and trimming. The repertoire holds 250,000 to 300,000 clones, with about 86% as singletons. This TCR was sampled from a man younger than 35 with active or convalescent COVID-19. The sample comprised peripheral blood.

CDR3 nucleotides: TGTGCCACCAGTGATTCTAGCGGGAGGGCCTACAATGAGCAGTTCTTC. As protein: CATSDSSGRAYNEQFF. The rearrangement joins TRBV24-1 to TRBJ2-1, with 12 bases identical to TRBD2. Germline V gene data show CDR1 as KGHDR and CDR2 as SFDVKD. Unmatched junction bases numbered 0, after V lost 2 bases and J lost 2 bases. The CDR3 covers 16 residues.